The 5 T cell receptor beta chains in this list originate from one sample, sequenced in a study of radiotherapy plus CTLA-4 blockade in lung cancer. Sequencing used immunoSEQ multiplex PCR; TCRdb keeps in-frame clones, though not all of them. The data contain more than 90,000 clones, just over 85% of them seen just once; the ten biggest clones take up roughly 4.6%. The sequencing used peripheral blood, collected from a patient treated with radiotherapy plus ipilimumab. These receptors were collected from a human donor with non-small cell lung cancer that progressed on radiotherapy plus ipilimumab.

The rearrangement joins TRBV15 to TRBJ2-7; D uncertain. CDR1 is LNHNV, CDR2 YYDKDF, per germline (reference sequence). The ends were cut back, 0 bases at V and 4 bases at J, with 10 bases in the middle. The CDR3 sequence is 14 residues long. The CDR3 sequence: CATSRDSGRYEQYF. The CDR3 DNA follows: TGTGCCACCAGCAGAGATAGTGGGCGATACGAGCAGTACTTC.

The chain uses TRBV18 and TRBJ2-5; D not resolved. Germline CDR1 KGHSH, CDR2 LQKENI. V lost 3 bases, J lost 2 bases, and 7 bases lay in between. The CDR3 consists of 13 residues. CDR3 in DNA: TGTGCCAGCTCACCCTCAATACAAGAGACCCAGTACTTC. Translating it yields CASSPSIQETQYF.

CDR3 nucleotides: TGTGCCAGCAGACCCCCCGAGGGGCCCCCCAATGAGCAGTTCTTC. This encodes CASRPPEGPPNEQFF. The J gene is TRBJ2-1, the V gene TRBV5-4, with D perhaps given as TRBD1 or TRBD2 (5 bases each). The CDR3 extends over 15 amino acids. In germline, CDR1 is SGHNT, CDR2 YYREEE (reference sequence). V lost 5 bases to trimming and J lost 6 bases, with 18 bases between them.

The rearrangement uses TRBV4-2 and TRBJ2-2; D unclear. Trimming cost V 3 bases and J 7 bases, with 9 bases left between them. CDR3 length: 13 residues. CDR1 and CDR2 from the germline V gene are LGHNA and YNFKEQ. The CDR3 sequence: CASSHPSRGELFF. CDR3 sequence (DNA): TGTGCCAGCAGCCATCCATCGCGCGGGGAGCTGTTTTTT.

CDR3 sequence (DNA): TGTGCCAGTAGTATCCAAATAGCCGGTGAGCAGTTCTTC. Encoded protein: CASSIQIAGEQFF. The gene calls are TRBV19 and TRBJ2-1, with D hard to call. The germline V gene encodes CDR1 LNHDA and CDR2 SQIVND (reference sequence). This CDR3 region has 13 residues. V gave up 3 bases and J gave up 9 bases, with 12 bases separating them.